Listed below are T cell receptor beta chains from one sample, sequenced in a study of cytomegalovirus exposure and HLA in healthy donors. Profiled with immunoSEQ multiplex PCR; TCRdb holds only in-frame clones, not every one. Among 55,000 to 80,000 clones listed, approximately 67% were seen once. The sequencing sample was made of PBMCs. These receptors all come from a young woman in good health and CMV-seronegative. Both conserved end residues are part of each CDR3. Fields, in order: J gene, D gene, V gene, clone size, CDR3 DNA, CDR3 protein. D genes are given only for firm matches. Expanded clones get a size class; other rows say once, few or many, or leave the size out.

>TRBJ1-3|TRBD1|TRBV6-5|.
TGTGCCAGCAGCACAACAGGGGCGATAAACACCATATATTTT
CASSTTGAINTIYF
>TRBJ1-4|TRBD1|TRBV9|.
TGTGCCAGCAGCGTAGGGCAGGGGGACGAAAAACTGTTTTTT
CASSVGQGDEKLFF
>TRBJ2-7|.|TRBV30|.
TGTGCCTGGAGCCCTGGGACTCCCCTCTTAGGCGAGCAGTACTTC
CAWSPGTPLLGEQYF
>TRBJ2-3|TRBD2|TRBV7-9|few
TGTGCCAGCTTACCCCGGGGGGGCGGGACAGATACGCAGTATTTT
CASLPRGGGTDTQYF
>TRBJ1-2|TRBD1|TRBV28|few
TGTGCCAGCAGTTCGACAGGGTTAGAAGAGGGCTACACCTTC
CASSSTGLEEGYTF
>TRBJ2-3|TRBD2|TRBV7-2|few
TGTGCCAGCAGCTCGACTAGCGGGGGGAGAGATACGCAGTATTTT
CASSSTSGGRDTQYF
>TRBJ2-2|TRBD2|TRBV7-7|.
TGTGCCAGCAGCGGCCAGCGGGGGGCCACCGGGGAGCTGTTTTTT
CASSGQRGATGELFF
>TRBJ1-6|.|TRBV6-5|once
TGTGCCAGCACGGGGGGGGGACTTTCACCCCTCCACTTT
CASTGGGLSPLHF
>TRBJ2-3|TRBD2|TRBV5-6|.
TGTGCCAGCAGCTCACAACTAGCGCTCGCGATTCGTGGTACGCAGTATTTT
CASSSQLALAIRGTQYF
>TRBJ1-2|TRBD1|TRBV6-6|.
TGTGCCAGCAGTAAGGGACAGGGGGGATCCTATGGCTACACCTTC
CASSKGQGGSYGYTF
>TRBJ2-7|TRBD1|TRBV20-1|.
TGCAGTGCTAGGGGGACAGATAGGGAGTACTTC
CSARGTDREYF
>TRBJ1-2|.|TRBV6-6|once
TGTGCCAGCGGGCAAACTAACTATGGCTACACCTTC
CASGQTNYGYTF
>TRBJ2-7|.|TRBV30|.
TGTGCCTGGAGTGCAGCACGGGGCTCCTACGAGCAGTACTTC
CAWSAARGSYEQYF
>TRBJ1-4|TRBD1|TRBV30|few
TGTGCCTGGGACCGCGGGACAGGCGAAAAACTGTTTTTT
CAWDRGTGEKLFF
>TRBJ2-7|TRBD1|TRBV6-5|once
TGTGCCAGCAGTTCGCTCCGGGACAGGGGGCTCTACGAGCAGTACTTC
CASSSLRDRGLYEQYF
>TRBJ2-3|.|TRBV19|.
TGTGCCAGTAAAACAGGGCCTAGCACAGATACGCAGTATTTT
CASKTGPSTDTQYF
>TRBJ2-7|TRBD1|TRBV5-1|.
TGCGCCAGCGGGCCAGGGGGAAGTTACGAGCAGTACTTC
CASGPGGSYEQYF
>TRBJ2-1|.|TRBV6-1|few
TGTGCCAGCAGTGAAGTACAGGGAACTTACAATGAGCAGTTCTTC
CASSEVQGTYNEQFF
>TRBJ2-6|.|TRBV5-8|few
TGTGCCAGCAGCTTGGAACGGTTATCTGGGGCCAACGTCCTGACTTTC
CASSLERLSGANVLTF
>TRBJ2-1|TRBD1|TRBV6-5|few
TGTGCCAGCAGTAATACAGGGGGAAGAAATGAGCAGTTCTTC
CASSNTGGRNEQFF
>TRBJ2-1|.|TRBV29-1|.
TGCAGCGTTTCCACCGTACTAGGCCCCCTCCGAGGGCAGTTCTTC
CSVSTVLGPLRGQFF
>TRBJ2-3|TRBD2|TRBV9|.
TGTGCCAGCAGCGTCCGAGGCGGGGGTGGAACAGATACGCAGTATTTT
CASSVRGGGGTDTQYF
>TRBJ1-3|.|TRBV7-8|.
TGTGCCAGCAGCTTAGGGCAAAGTGGAAACACCATATATTTT
CASSLGQSGNTIYF
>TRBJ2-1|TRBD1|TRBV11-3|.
TGTGCCAGCAGCTTGCTGGGGACAGGGGTCAATGAGCAGTTCTTC
CASSLLGTGVNEQFF
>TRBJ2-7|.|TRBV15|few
TGTGCCACCAGCACGCCCCAGACAGGACTCTACGAGCAGTACTTC
CATSTPQTGLYEQYF
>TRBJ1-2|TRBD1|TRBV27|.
TGTGCCAGCAGTTTAGACAGGGGAAACTATGGCTACACCTTC
CASSLDRGNYGYTF
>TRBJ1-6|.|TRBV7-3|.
TGTGCCAGCAGCTCAAAGTCAGGGGATAATTCACCCCTCCACTTT
CASSSKSGDNSPLHF
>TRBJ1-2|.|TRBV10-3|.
TGTGCCATCAGTGAGTTTTCGCGGGGAGAGGGCTACACCTTC
CAISEFSRGEGYTF
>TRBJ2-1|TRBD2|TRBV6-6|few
TGTGCCAGCGCGGGGGTCTCCTACAATGAGCAGTTCTTC
CASAGVSYNEQFF
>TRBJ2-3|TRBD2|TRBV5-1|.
TGCGCCAGCAGATTCGCTAGCGGAATCACAGATACGCAGTATTTT
CASRFASGITDTQYF
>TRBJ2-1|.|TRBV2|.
TGTGCCAGCAGCCCAGTCGGAGGCTCCTACAATGAGCAGTTCTTC
CASSPVGGSYNEQFF
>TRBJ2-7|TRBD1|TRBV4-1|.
TGCGCCAGCAGCCAGGGCTCCGGGACAGGGTTTCCCTACGAGCAGTACTTC
CASSQGSGTGFPYEQYF
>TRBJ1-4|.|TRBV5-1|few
TGCGCCAGCAGTATACAGGGCGGCGTCCTTAATGAAAAACTGTTTTTT
CASSIQGGVLNEKLFF
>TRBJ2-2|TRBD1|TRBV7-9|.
TGTGCCAGCAGCTTAGATCGGTGGGACAGGGTCACCGGGGAGCTGTTTTTT
CASSLDRWDRVTGELFF
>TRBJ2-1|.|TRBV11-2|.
TGTGCCAGCAGCTTAGTCAGGACTGGAAACAATGAGCAGTTCTTC
CASSLVRTGNNEQFF
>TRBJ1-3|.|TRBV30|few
TGTGCCGTAAGATCCTTGGCGGTCTCTGGAAACACCATATATTTT
CAVRSLAVSGNTIYF
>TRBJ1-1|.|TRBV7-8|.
TGTGCCAGCAGCTTAGGAGAAGGGGTGAACACTGAAGCTTTCTTT
CASSLGEGVNTEAFF
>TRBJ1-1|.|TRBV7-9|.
TGTGCCAGCAGCTTAGACGCGGGGTCCGGGAGCACTGAAGCTTTCTTT
CASSLDAGSGSTEAFF
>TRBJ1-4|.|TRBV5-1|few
TGCGCCAGCAGCCCGGAGGGCACTAATGAAAAACTGTTTTTT
CASSPEGTNEKLFF
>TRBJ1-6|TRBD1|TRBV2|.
TGTGCCAGTTTCCGGGACAGGGTAGATTCACCCCTCCACTTT
CASFRDRVDSPLHF
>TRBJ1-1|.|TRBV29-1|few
TGCAGCTCTACCAGGGTGAGCACTGAAGCTTTCTTT
CSSTRVSTEAFF
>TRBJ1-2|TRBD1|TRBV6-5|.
TGTGCCAGCAGTCGGGACAGCCGCTATGGCTACACCTTC
CASSRDSRYGYTF
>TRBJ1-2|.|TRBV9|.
TGTGCCAGCAGCTCAAGCGGGGTGCACACCTTC
CASSSSGVHTF
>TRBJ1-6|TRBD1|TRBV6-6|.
TGTGCCAGCGATCCGGACAGGCAAAATTCACCCCTCCACTTT
CASDPDRQNSPLHF
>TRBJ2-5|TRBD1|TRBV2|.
TGTGCCAGCACCCCTCTACCGGGACAGGGCGGAGAGACCCAGTACTTC
CASTPLPGQGGETQYF
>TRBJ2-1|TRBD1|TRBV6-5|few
TGTGCCAGCAATAACCGGGACAGGGGACGGGATGAGCAGTTCTTC
CASNNRDRGRDEQFF
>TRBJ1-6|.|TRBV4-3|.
TGCGCCAGCAGCCAAGATAACCGCCCAGGAAGCTCCTATAATTCACCCCTCCACTTT
CASSQDNRPGSSYNSPLHF
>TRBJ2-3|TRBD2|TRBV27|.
TGTGCCAGCAGCGATTATGGCGGGGGAAGCACAGATACGCAGTATTTT
CASSDYGGGSTDTQYF
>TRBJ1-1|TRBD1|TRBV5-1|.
TGCGCCAGCAGTTCCGGGACAGGGGTCACTGAAGCTTTCTTT
CASSSGTGVTEAFF
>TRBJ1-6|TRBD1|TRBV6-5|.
TGTGCCAGCAGATGGACAGGGGTTGGGAATTCACCCCTCCACTTT
CASRWTGVGNSPLHF
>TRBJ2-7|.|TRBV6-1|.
TGTGCCACCTCGAAGAGTGGCTACGAGCAGTACTTC
CATSKSGYEQYF
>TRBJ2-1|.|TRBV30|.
TGTGCCTGGATGCTAAGGGGGCGGGGTCGGGGGAATGAGCAGTTCTTC
CAWMLRGRGRGNEQFF